This T cell receptor (beta chain) appears in the sequencing data of a study of OX40 agonist ivuxolimab in advanced cancers. The CDR3 covers 13 residues. Germline V gene lookup returns CDR1 SGHTA and CDR2 FQGNSA. With 5 bases removed from V and 10 bases from J, the gap between germline ends came to 15 bases. TCRdb's copy holds only in-frame clones and misses some; the assay was immunoSEQ multiplex PCR. This sample yields about 75,000 clones, of which 86% are seen a single time; approximately 7.7% belongs to the top ten. The material sequenced was CD4+ or CD8+ T cells sorted from blood, taken in a trial of the OX40 agonist ivuxolimab. The V and J genes are TRBV7-2 and TRBJ2-1; tentatively, D is TRBD1 or TRBD2 (6 bases each). The sequence derives from an adult with an advanced solid tumor such as melanoma, head and neck, liver or kidney cancer. The CDR3 sequence is CASSTGTQGEQFF. The CDR3, as DNA: TGTGCCAGCAGCACCGGGACTCAGGGGGAGCAGTTCTTC.